These 25 T cell receptor beta chains were all obtained from the same sample, sequenced in a study of blood T cell repertoires in COVID-19. Here immunoSEQ multiplex PCR was the method, and the copy in TCRdb shows in-frame clones only, minus some. The table lists 55,000 to 75,000 clones, around 80% of them singletons. Sequenced sample: peripheral blood. These receptors were taken from a human donor in a cohort sampled during active COVID-19.

This clone showed up just a few times. This chain connects TRBV2 to TRBJ1-5, with 9 bases lining up with TRBD1. V trimming: 6 bases; J trimming: 9 bases; junction bases outside the gene matches: 12. This CDR3 is built from 15 residues. CDR1 is SNHLY and CDR2 is FYNNEI in the germline V gene. The CDR3 coding sequence is TGTGCCAGCAGCCGCGACAGGGGGGGGCTTTGGCCCCAGCATTTT. It yields the protein CASSRDRGGLWPQHF.

The gene calls are TRBV5-4 and TRBJ1-4; weak D call: TRBD1 (5 bases). The CDR3 runs to 16 residues. Trimming cost V 4 bases and J 3 bases, with 16 bases left between them. From germline, CDR1 is SGHNT and CDR2 YYREEE (reference sequence). DNA for the CDR3: TGTGCCAGCAGCCGGGGAGGGACGGGATCTAATGAAAAACTGTTTTTT. This codes for CASSRGGTGSNEKLFF. Variable domain in full (rest from reference TRBV5-4 and TRBJ1-4): ETGVTQSPTHLIKTRGQQVTLRCSSQSGHNTVSWYQQALGQGPQFIFQYYREEENGRGNFPPRFSGLQFPNYSSELNVNALELDDSALYLCASSRGGTGSNEKLFFGSGTQLSVL.

This chain uses TRBV10-1 with TRBJ2-1, with TRBD1 matching 7 bases. Germline-derived CDR1 and CDR2 are WNHNN and SYGVQD (reference sequence). The trim removed 11 bases at V and 7 bases at J, leaving 8 bases unmatched. The CDR3 has 12 residues. The CDR3 loop is CAGNRGGNEQFF. For the CDR3, the DNA is TGCGCCGGGAACAGGGGTGGTAATGAGCAGTTCTTC.

The table lists this clone with many counts. The rearrangement uses TRBV6-5 and TRBJ1-5; unclear D gene. From germline, CDR1 is MNHEY and CDR2 SVGAGI. This CDR3 is 14 amino acids long. Trimming left V 6 bases short and J 1 base short, with 10 bases between. The CDR3 loop reads CASSPQSSNQPQHF. The CDR3 coding sequence is TGTGCCAGCAGCCCACAGTCCAGCAATCAGCCCCAGCATTTT.

On this clone itself: A junction boundary mismatches the germline segment, possibly from a read error. J is TRBJ2-1 and V is TRBV7-7; D possibly corresponds to TRBD1 (8 bases). Germline loops: CDR1 SSHAT, CDR2 FNYEAQ (reference sequence). The CDR3 runs 16 residues. The CDR3 DNA is TGTGCTAGCAGCGCAACCGGGACAGGACTAGTTGGTGAGCAGTTCTTC. Its translation is CASSATGTGLVGEQFF.

In nucleotides, the CDR3 is TGTGCCAGCAGCTTGGTACAGTACAATGAGCAGTTCTTC. Translated, it gives CASSLVQYNEQFF. This chain uses TRBV5-6 with TRBJ2-1; D call uncertain. The CDR3 has 13 residues. The germline V gene has CDR1 SGHDT and CDR2 YYEEEE. Trimming shortened V by 0 bases and J by 4 bases, and 5 bases separated the two germline ends.

V is TRBV7-3 and J is TRBJ2-1; 7 bases map to TRBD2. V lost 2 bases, J lost 4 bases, and 8 bases stayed unmatched. The length of the CDR3 is 16 residues. Germline V lookup: CDR1 SGHTA, CDR2 FQGTGA. The CDR3 loop is CASSLDGGSVYNEQFF. In nucleotides, the CDR3 is TGTGCCAGCAGCTTAGATGGCGGGAGCGTGTACAATGAGCAGTTCTTC.

The rearrangement links TRBV5-1 to TRBJ1-1; D may be TRBD1 (6 bases). The CDR3 runs to 13 residues. Germline lookup yields CDR1 SGHRS and CDR2 YFSETQ. V lost 2 bases, J lost 8 bases, and 13 bases lay in between. The CDR3 DNA is TGCGCCAGCAGCTTAGGGGGGGCAGTGGAAGCTTTCTTT. Translating it yields CASSLGGAVEAFF.

Here the CDR3 reads CASSFSPGESAELFF. CDR3 in DNA: TGTGCCAGCAGCTTCTCTCCAGGGGAGTCAGCGGAGCTGTTTTTT. This chain joins TRBV7-3 and TRBJ2-2, with D maybe TRBD1 (6 bases). Trimming shortened V by 3 bases and J by 10 bases, and 18 bases separated the two germline ends. Per the germline V gene, CDR1 is SGHTA and CDR2 is FQGTGA. CDR3 size: 15 residues. The whole variable domain, remainder taken from reference TRBV7-3 and TRBJ2-2, is GAGVSQTPSNKVTEKGKYVELRCDPISGHTALYWYRQSLGQGPEFLIYFQGTGAADDSGLPNDRFFAVRPEGSVSTLKIQRTERGDSAVYLCASSFSPGESAELFFGEGSRLTVL.

This chain joins TRBV3-1 (or the pseudogene TRBV3-2) and TRBJ1-3; perhaps TRBD1 as D (6 bases). Germline CDR1 reads LGHDT; CDR2 reads YNNKEL (reference sequence). The CDR3 loop spans 17 amino acids. With 1 base removed from V and 6 bases from J, the gap between germline ends came to 19 bases. The CDR3 nucleotides read TGTGCCAGCAGCCAAGGGGCCCGGACAGCTGGGGTAAACACCATATATTTT. Translated, it gives CASSQGARTAGVNTIYF.

This clone came up once. The chain combines TRBV11-2 with TRBJ2-1, with 13 bases aligning to TRBD2. CDR3 length: 16 residues. J was trimmed by 7 bases and V by 1 base; bases with no gene match: 4. Germline CDR1 reads SGHAT; CDR2 reads FQNNGV. CDR3 protein: CASSLGTSGSRNEQFF. The CDR3, as DNA: TGTGCCAGCAGCTTAGGGACTAGCGGGAGTAGGAATGAGCAGTTCTTC.

In the case of this clone: At one end, the junction sequence differs from germline, possibly due to a read error. This chain connects TRBV7-7 to TRBJ2-1, with 7 nucleotides matching TRBD1. The length of the CDR3 is 15 residues. Germline CDR1 SSHAT, CDR2 FNYEAQ (reference sequence). DNA for the CDR3: TGTGCTAGCAGCCCAGGGTCGACAGGGCTCAATGAGCAGTTCTTC. This translates into CASSPGSTGLNEQFF.

The rearrangement links TRBV3-1 (or the pseudogene TRBV3-2) to TRBJ2-5, with 8 positions matching TRBD2. Unmatched junction bases numbered 25, after V lost 5 bases and J lost 2 bases. Per the germline V gene, CDR1 is LGHDT and CDR2 is YNNKEL (reference sequence). The CDR3 contains 21 residues. CDR3 coding DNA: TGTGCCAGCAGCGACTCCCCTTTTGGACTAGCCCCGCTTATGACTCAAGAGACCCAGTACTTC. Encoded protein: CASSDSPFGLAPLMTQETQYF.

DNA of the CDR3: TGTGCCAGTAGTATAGTATCGGGGACCTATAATTCACCCCTCCACTTT. This codes for CASSIVSGTYNSPLHF. The V gene is TRBV19, the J gene TRBJ1-6; D is unresolved. V lost 1 base and J 2 bases, leaving 9 bases between the germline ends. CDR3 length: 16 residues. Germline lookup yields CDR1 LNHDA and CDR2 SQIVND (reference sequence).

The gene calls are TRBV7-3 and TRBJ2-2, with D possibly matching TRBD2 (5 bases). CDR1 and CDR2 from the germline V gene are SGHTA and FQGTGA. The length of the CDR3 is 15 residues. Trimming took off 2 bases at V and 10 bases at J, with 17 bases between the two ends. CDR3 bases: TGTGCCAGCAGCTTATCAAGCGGCACGCGGGCGGAGCTGTTTTTT. Amino acids: CASSLSSGTRAELFF.

This chain joins TRBV4-1 and TRBJ1-2; 9 bases are shared with TRBD1. Germline CDR1 and CDR2: MGHRA and YSYEKL. The ends lost 0 bases at V and 7 bases at J; junction bases unmatched: 6. The CDR3 is made up of 15 amino acids. CDR3 nucleotide sequence: TGCGCCAGCAGCCAAGATAAACAGGGGGCTCTTGGCTACACCTTC. This codes for CASSQDKQGALGYTF.

This clone came up a few times. This chain joins TRBV4-2 and TRBJ1-5; D might be TRBD1 (5 bases). There are 13 residues in the CDR3. The germline V gene encodes CDR1 LGHNA and CDR2 YNFKEQ. V lost 4 bases and J 5 bases, leaving 9 bases between the germline ends. CDR3 residues: CASSPFRDQPQHF. Written as DNA, the CDR3 is TGTGCCAGCAGCCCCTTCAGGGATCAGCCCCAGCATTTT.

This clone occurred once. This sequence joins TRBV24-1 and TRBJ2-1; TRBD2 matches 7 bases. The CDR3 has 17 amino acids. Germline V gene data show CDR1 as KGHDR and CDR2 as SFDVKD. The J segment lost 9 bases and the V segment lost 5 bases, leaving 18 bases of the junction unmatched. CDR3 residues: CATSGTRAGDRPAEQFF. As DNA, the CDR3 is TGTGCCACCAGTGGGACCCGTGCGGGAGATCGACCCGCTGAGCAGTTCTTC.

The V call is TRBV7-2, the J call TRBJ2-7, with 13 positions matching TRBD2. The germline V gene encodes CDR1 SGHTA and CDR2 FQGNSA. The CDR3 loop spans 16 amino acids. The V segment lost 5 bases and the J segment 1 base; nucleotides outside the gene matches: 5. Here the CDR3 DNA reads TGTGCCAGCAGCGCGACTAGCGGGAGGTCTTCCTACGAGCAGTACTTC. It yields the protein CASSATSGRSSYEQYF. The entire variable domain, with the rest obtained from reference TRBV7-2 and TRBJ2-7, is as follows: GAGVSQSPSNKVTEKGKDVELRCDPISGHTALYWYRQSLGQGLEFLIYFQGNSAPDKSGLPSDRFSAERTGGSVSTLTIQRTQQEDSAVYLCASSATSGRSSYEQYFGPGTRLTVT.

The gene calls are TRBV29-1 and TRBJ2-5, with a tentative D call TRBD2 (7 bases). The CDR3 spans 11 residues. V was trimmed by 8 bases and J by 2 bases, leaving 9 bases between them. From germline, CDR1 is SQVTM and CDR2 ANQGSEA. The CDR3 DNA is TGCAGCAGCGGGACACAAGAGACCCAGTACTTC. Its translation is CSSGTQETQYF.

V and J are TRBV3-1 (or the pseudogene TRBV3-2) and TRBJ1-2; D ambiguous. The germline V and J ends were trimmed by 2 bases and 4 bases, with 8 bases remaining between them. The CDR3 is 13 residues long. The germline V gene encodes CDR1 LGHDT and CDR2 YNNKEL (reference sequence). Written as DNA, the CDR3 is TGTGCCAGCAGCCAAAGCGGGCTCTATGGCTACACCTTC. It encodes CASSQSGLYGYTF.

This chain connects TRBV18 to TRBJ1-2; 8 bases fit TRBD1. The V segment lost 1 base and the J segment 5 bases; nucleotides outside the gene matches: 9. This CDR3 has 16 amino acids. Per the germline V gene, CDR1 is KGHSH and CDR2 is LQKENI. The CDR3 DNA reads TGTGCCAGCTCACCACGAGGGGACAGGATTGATTATGGCTACACCTTC. Translating gives CASSPRGDRIDYGYTF.

The table lists this clone with a count of one. The chain links TRBV2 to TRBJ2-7; 7 bases map to TRBD1. With 8 bases clipped from V and 2 bases from J, the junction kept 6 bases outside the gene matches. CDR1 is SNHLY and CDR2 is FYNNEI in the germline V gene. This CDR3 spans 13 amino acids. CDR3 residues: CASQGDSTYEQYF. As DNA, the CDR3 is TGTGCCAGCCAGGGGGACAGCACCTACGAGCAGTACTTC. The whole variable domain, remainder taken from reference TRBV2 and TRBJ2-7, is EPEVTQTPSHQVTQMGQEVILRCVPISNHLYFYWYRQILGQKVEFLVSFYNNEISEKSEIFDDQFSVERPDGSNFTLKIRSTKLEDSAMYFCASQGDSTYEQYFGPGTRLTVT.

This chain joins TRBV21-1 and TRBJ2-7; the DNA was not used to check the table's D call, TRBD1. TRBV21-1 is a documented pseudogene. The CDR3 has 18 residues. CDR3 region: CASSKARDRELWLGEQYF. CDR3 coding DNA: TGTGCCAGCAGCAAAGCGAGGGACAGGGAATTGTGGTTGGGGGAGCAGTACTTC.

The chain joins TRBV7-9 to TRBJ2-1, with 8 bases identical to TRBD1. Germline V gene sequence: CDR1 SEHNR, CDR2 FQNEAQ (reference sequence). The V gene end was trimmed by 4 bases and the J gene end by 0 bases; junction bases not matched to a gene: 2. The CDR3 has 15 amino acids. CDR3 residues: CASSYQGASYNEQFF. In nucleotides, the CDR3 is TGTGCCAGCAGCTATCAGGGGGCCTCCTACAATGAGCAGTTCTTC.